One sample yielded the 5 T cell receptor beta chains listed below, sequenced in a study of T cells expressing NK-cell markers. TCRdb re-called the 5' RACE reads and shows each CDR3 protein once, DNA omitted. This sample's clone table lists over 120,000 distinct CDR3 sequences. Specimen: blood T cells: a sorted CD56 or NKG2C T cell subset, CD4+ or CD8+ T cells, or bulk PBMC T cells (not recorded which). The receptors originated from a young man in good health.

V and J are TRBV20-1 and TRBJ2-5; TCRdb's D call of TRBD2 is untestable without DNA. CDR1 and CDR2 (germline): DFQATT, SNEGSKA (reference sequence). The CDR3 is 14 amino acids. This CDR3 is CSALGGGLRETQYF.

The rearrangement links TRBV7-6 to TRBJ2-5; TCRdb outputs TRBD2, but without DNA this stays unchecked. CDR3 size: 17 residues. In germline, CDR1 is SGHVS, CDR2 FNYEAQ. The CDR3 region is CASSLVSGLAGSETQYF.

CDR3 protein: CASSYSTFTNEQFF. V usage is TRBV6-2 or TRBV6-3 and J usage is TRBJ2-1. Germline CDR1 reads MNHEY; CDR2 reads SVGEGT. The CDR3 runs to 14 residues.

The V and J genes are TRBV5-4 and TRBJ2-1; TCRdb reports TRBD2, a call that lacks DNA to check it against. Germline-derived CDR1 and CDR2 are SGHNT and YYREEE (reference sequence). This CDR3 spans 12 amino acids. The CDR3 here is CASSEGHNEQFF. Full variable domain (remainder filled in from reference TRBV5-4 and TRBJ2-1): ETGVTQSPTHLIKTRGQQVTLRCSSQSGHNTVSWYQQALGQGPQFIFQYYREEENGRGNFPPRFSGLQFPNYSSELNVNALELDDSALYLCASSEGHNEQFFGPGTRLTVL.

The V and J genes are TRBV29-1 and TRBJ1-2; TCRdb indicates TRBD1, and absent DNA this call remains unverified. The CDR3 totals 16 residues. Germline CDR1 and CDR2: SQVTM and ANQGSEA. CDR3 in amino acids: CSVEDTSEGADYGYTF.